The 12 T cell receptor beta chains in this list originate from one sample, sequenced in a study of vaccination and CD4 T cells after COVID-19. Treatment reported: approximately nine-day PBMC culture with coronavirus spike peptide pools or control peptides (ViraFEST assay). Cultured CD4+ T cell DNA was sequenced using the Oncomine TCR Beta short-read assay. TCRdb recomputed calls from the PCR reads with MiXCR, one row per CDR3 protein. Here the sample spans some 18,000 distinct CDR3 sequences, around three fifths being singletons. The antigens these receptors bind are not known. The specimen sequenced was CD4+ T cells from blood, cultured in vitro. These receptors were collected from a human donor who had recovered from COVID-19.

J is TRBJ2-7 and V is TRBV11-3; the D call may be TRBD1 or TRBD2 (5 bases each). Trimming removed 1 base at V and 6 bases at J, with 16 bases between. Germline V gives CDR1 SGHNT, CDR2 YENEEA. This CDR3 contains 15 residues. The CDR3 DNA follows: TGTGCCAGCAGCTTAGGGACCGGGACCTCAGGCGAGCAGTACTTC. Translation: CASSLGTGTSGEQYF.

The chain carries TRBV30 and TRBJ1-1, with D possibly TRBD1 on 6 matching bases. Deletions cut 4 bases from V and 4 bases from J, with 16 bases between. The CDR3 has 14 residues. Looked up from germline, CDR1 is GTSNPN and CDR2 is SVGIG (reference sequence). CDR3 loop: CAWTRGARGTEAFF. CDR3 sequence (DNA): TGTGCCTGGACTCGGGGGGCGCGGGGCACTGAAGCTTTCTTT.

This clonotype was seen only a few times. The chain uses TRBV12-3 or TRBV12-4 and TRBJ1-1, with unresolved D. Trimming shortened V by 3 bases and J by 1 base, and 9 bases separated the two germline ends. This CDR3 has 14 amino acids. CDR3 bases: TGTGCCAGCAGTTTTCAAGCGACGAACACTGAAGCTTTCTTT. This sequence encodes CASSFQATNTEAFF.

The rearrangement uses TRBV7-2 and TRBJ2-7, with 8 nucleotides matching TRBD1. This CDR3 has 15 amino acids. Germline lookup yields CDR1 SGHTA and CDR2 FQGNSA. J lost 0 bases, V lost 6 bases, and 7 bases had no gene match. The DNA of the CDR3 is TGTGCCAGCAGTTGGACAGGGACGAGCTCCTACGAGCAGTACTTC. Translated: CASSWTGTSSYEQYF.

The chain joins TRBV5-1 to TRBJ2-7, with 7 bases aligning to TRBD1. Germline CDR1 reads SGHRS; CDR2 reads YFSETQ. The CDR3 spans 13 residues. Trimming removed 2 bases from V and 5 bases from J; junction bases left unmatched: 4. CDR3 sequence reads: CASSFDRAHEQYF. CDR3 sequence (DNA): TGCGCCAGCAGCTTCGACAGGGCCCACGAGCAGTACTTC.

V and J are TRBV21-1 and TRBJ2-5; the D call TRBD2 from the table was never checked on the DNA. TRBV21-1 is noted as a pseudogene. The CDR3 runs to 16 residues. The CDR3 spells CASIRTSGAYQETQYF. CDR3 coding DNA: TGTGCCAGCATCAGGACTAGCGGGGCGTACCAAGAGACCCAGTACTTC.

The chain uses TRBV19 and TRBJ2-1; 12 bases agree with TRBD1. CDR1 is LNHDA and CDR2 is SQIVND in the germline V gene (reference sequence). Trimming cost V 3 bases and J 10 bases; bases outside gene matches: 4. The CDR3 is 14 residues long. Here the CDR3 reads CASSMGQGAGEQFF. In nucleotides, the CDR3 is TGTGCCAGTAGTATGGGACAGGGGGCGGGCGAGCAGTTCTTC.

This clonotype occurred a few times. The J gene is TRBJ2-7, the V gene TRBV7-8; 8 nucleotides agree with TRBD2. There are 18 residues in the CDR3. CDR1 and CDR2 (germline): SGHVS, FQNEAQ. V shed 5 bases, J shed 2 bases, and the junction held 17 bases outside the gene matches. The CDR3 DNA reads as TGTGCCAGCAGCGTCGACAGGACACTAGCGGAGACCCCCTACGAGCAGTACTTC. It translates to CASSVDRTLAETPYEQYF. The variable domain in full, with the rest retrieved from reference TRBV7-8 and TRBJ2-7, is GAGVSQSPRYKVAKRGQDVALRCDPISGHVSLFWYQQALGQGPEFLTYFQNEAQLDKSGLPSDRFFAERPEGSVSTLKIQRTQQEDSAVYLCASSVDRTLAETPYEQYFGPGTRLTVT.

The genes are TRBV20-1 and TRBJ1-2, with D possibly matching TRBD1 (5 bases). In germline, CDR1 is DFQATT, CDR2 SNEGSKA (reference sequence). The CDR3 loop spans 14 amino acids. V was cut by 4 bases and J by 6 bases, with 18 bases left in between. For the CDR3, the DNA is TGCAGTGCTATCGTCAGGGACTCCTTTGATGGCTACACCTTC. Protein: CSAIVRDSFDGYTF.

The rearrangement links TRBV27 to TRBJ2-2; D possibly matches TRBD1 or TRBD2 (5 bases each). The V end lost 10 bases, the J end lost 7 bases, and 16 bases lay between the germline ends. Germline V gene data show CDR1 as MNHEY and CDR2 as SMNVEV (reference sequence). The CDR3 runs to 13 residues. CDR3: CATQRGAGGELFF. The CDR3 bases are TGTGCCACCCAGCGAGGGGCAGGCGGGGAGCTGTTTTTT.

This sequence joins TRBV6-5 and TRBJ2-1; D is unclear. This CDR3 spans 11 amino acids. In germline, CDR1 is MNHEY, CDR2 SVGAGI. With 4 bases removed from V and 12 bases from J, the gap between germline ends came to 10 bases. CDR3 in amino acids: CASSSQLVQFF. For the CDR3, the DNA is TGTGCCAGCAGTTCCCAATTGGTGCAGTTCTTC.

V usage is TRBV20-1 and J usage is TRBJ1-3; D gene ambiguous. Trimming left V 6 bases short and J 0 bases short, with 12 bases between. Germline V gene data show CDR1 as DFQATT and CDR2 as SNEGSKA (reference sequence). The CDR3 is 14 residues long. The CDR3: CSALGPVSGNTIYF. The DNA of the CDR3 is TGCAGTGCGCTGGGCCCCGTCTCTGGAAACACCATATATTTT.